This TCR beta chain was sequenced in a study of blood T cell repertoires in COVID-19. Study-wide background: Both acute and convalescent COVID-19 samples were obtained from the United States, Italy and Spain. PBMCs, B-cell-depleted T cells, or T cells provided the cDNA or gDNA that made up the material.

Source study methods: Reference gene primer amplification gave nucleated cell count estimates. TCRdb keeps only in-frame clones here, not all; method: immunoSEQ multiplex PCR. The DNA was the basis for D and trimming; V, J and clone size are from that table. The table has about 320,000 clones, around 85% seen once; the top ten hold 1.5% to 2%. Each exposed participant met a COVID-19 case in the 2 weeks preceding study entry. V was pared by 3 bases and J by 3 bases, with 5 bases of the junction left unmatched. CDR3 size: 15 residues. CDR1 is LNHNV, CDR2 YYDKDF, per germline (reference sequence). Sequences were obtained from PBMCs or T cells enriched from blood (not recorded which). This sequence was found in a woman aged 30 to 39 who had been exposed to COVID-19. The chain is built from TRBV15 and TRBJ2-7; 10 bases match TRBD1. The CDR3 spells CATSRDDRGHYEQYF. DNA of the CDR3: TGTGCCACCAGCAGGGATGACAGGGGGCACTACGAGCAGTACTTC.